These 21 T cell receptor beta chains were all obtained from the same sample, sequenced in a study of cytomegalovirus exposure and HLA in healthy donors. PCR was performed using 60 Vbeta and 13 Jbeta primers. TCRdb's copy holds only in-frame clones and misses some; the assay was immunoSEQ multiplex PCR. Counted here are a few hundred thousand clones, about 80% occurring once; the ten biggest clones make up about 0.28%. Sequencing was carried out using PBMCs. These TCRs come from a girl aged 2-10 years in good health and CMV-seronegative.

This clone occurred once. The chain has TRBV7-9 and TRBJ1-2; 7 nucleotides align to TRBD1. The CDR3 loop spans 15 amino acids. Trimming took 5 bases from V and 4 from J; bases not matched to a gene: 10. Germline values: CDR1 SEHNR, CDR2 FQNEAQ (reference sequence). This chain's CDR3 is CASSPPTGWIYGYTF. As DNA, the CDR3 is TGTGCCAGCAGCCCCCCGACAGGGTGGATCTATGGCTACACCTTC.

This clone was found once. The J gene is TRBJ2-7, the V gene TRBV5-1, with 13 positions matching TRBD2. The CDR3 runs 19 residues. From germline, CDR1 is SGHRS and CDR2 YFSETQ. Unmatched junction bases numbered 12, after V lost 3 bases and J lost 0 bases. This CDR3 reads CASSSLGTSGIGGSYEQYF. CDR3 coding DNA: TGCGCCAGCAGCTCCCTAGGGACTAGCGGGATTGGGGGCTCCTACGAGCAGTACTTC.

This chain links TRBV19 with TRBJ1-5; 9 bases align to TRBD1. The germline V gene encodes CDR1 LNHDA and CDR2 SQIVND (reference sequence). The CDR3 length is 17 residues. Trimming at V came to 4 bases and at J to 0 bases, leaving 7 bases not matched to a gene. The CDR3 sequence: CASSTEQGADSNQPQHF. CDR3 DNA sequence: TGTGCCAGTAGTACCGAACAGGGGGCCGATAGCAATCAGCCCCAGCATTTT.

Only a few counts were recorded for this clone. The chain has TRBV4-2 and TRBJ1-6, with 8 positions matching TRBD1. The CDR3 runs to 16 residues. CDR1 LGHNA and CDR2 YNFKEQ come from the germline V gene. V lost 3 bases and J lost 7; bases outside the gene matches: 8. As DNA, the CDR3 is TGTGCCAGCAGCCATGACCAGGGGGCCGGCAATTCACCCCTCCACTTT. It translates to CASSHDQGAGNSPLHF.

The chain is built from TRBV15 and TRBJ2-3; 8 nucleotides align to TRBD2. The CDR3 runs to 20 residues. V shed 3 bases and J 4 bases; nucleotides not matched to a gene: 21. Germline V gives CDR1 LNHNV, CDR2 YYDKDF (reference sequence). The CDR3 sequence is CATSSERENFQVGRADTQYF. In DNA, the CDR3 is TGTGCCACCAGCAGTGAGCGGGAGAATTTCCAGGTCGGCCGGGCAGATACGCAGTATTTT.

This clone was observed once. The rearrangement uses TRBV5-6 and TRBJ1-2; 9 bases match TRBD1. The ends lost 1 base at V and 4 bases at J; junction bases unmatched: 11. This CDR3 is 17 amino acids long. Germline V gene lookup returns CDR1 SGHDT and CDR2 YYEEEE. The CDR3 is CASSLPAGTGGGYGYTF. The CDR3 region has the DNA TGTGCCAGCAGCTTGCCTGCCGGTACAGGGGGCGGCTATGGCTACACCTTC.

This clone turned up a few times. The gene calls are TRBV29-1 and TRBJ1-1; 10 nucleotides agree with TRBD1. There are 16 residues in the CDR3. Trimming cost V 5 bases and J 0 bases; bases outside gene matches: 9. Germline V gives CDR1 SQVTM, CDR2 ANQGSEA. CDR3 DNA: TGCAGCGTTCGGGGACAGGGGCGGATCTTGAACACTGAAGCTTTCTTT. Translated, it gives CSVRGQGRILNTEAFF.

The rearrangement uses TRBV5-1 and TRBJ1-6, with a tentative D call TRBD1 (6 bases). This CDR3 is 14 amino acids long. Germline V gene data show CDR1 as SGHRS and CDR2 as YFSETQ. V lost 7 bases and J lost 6, with 14 bases in between. In DNA, the CDR3 is TGCGCCAGCTCTCAAGGACAGACTAATTCACCCCTCCACTTT. This encodes CASSQGQTNSPLHF.

The rearrangement links TRBV27 to TRBJ1-2; a possible D gene is TRBD1 (5 bases). The V gene lost 6 bases and the J gene lost 4 bases, with 6 bases spanning the gap. Germline V lookup: CDR1 MNHEY, CDR2 SMNVEV (reference sequence). The CDR3 is 11 amino acids. As DNA, the CDR3 is TGTGCCAGCAGGACAGTCTATGGCTACACCTTC. Its translation is CASRTVYGYTF.

V gene TRBV4-1 combines with J gene TRBJ1-2, with D unresolved. The germline V gene has CDR1 MGHRA and CDR2 YSYEKL. Trimming shortened V by 5 bases and J by 6 bases, and 22 bases separated the two germline ends. The CDR3 loop spans 16 amino acids. The CDR3 DNA sequence: TGCGCCAGCAGCTCGACCTTGGCCAGAGACATTAATGGCTACACCTTC. This sequence encodes CASSSTLARDINGYTF.

The CDR3 region has the DNA TGTGCCAGCAGCTTAGGAGGACAGGGGGCCGGGGAGCTGTTTTTT. The encoded protein is CASSLGGQGAGELFF. The J gene is TRBJ2-2, the V gene TRBV11-3; 10 bases are a match to TRBD1. V lost 1 base and J lost 6; bases outside the gene matches: 2. This CDR3 is 15 amino acids long. CDR1 is SGHNT, CDR2 YENEEA, per germline. Using reference TRBV11-3 and TRBJ2-2 for the parts outside the CDR3, the full variable domain is EAGVVQSPRYKIIEKKQPVAFWCNPISGHNTLYWYLQNLGQGPELLIRYENEEAVDDSQLPKDRFSAERLKGVDSTLKIQPAELGDSAVYLCASSLGGQGAGELFFGEGSRLTVL.

The V gene is TRBV30, the J gene TRBJ2-7; 8 bases are shared with TRBD2. The length of the CDR3 is 14 residues. CDR1 GTSNPN and CDR2 SVGIG come from the germline V gene (reference sequence). V lost 2 bases to trimming and J lost 1 base; unmatched junction nucleotides: 4. Here the CDR3 DNA reads TGTGCCTGGAGTCGCACTAGCGGATCCTACGAGCAGTACTTC. Translation gives CAWSRTSGSYEQYF. Variable domain in full (rest from reference TRBV30 and TRBJ2-7): SQTIHQWPATLVQPVGSPLSLECTVEGTSNPNLYWYRQAAGRGLQLLFYSVGIGQISSEVPQNLSASRPQDRQFILSSKKLLLSDSGFYLCAWSRTSGSYEQYFGPGTRLTVT.

The chain uses TRBV7-2 and TRBJ2-1, with a tentative D call TRBD2 (5 bases). Per the germline V gene, CDR1 is SGHTA and CDR2 is FQGNSA. The V end lost 1 base, the J end lost 2 bases, and 18 bases lay between the germline ends. CDR3 length: 18 amino acids. DNA of the CDR3: TGTGCCAGCAGCTTAGAGACGCCAAGCGGCCAAACCTACAATGAGCAGTTCTTC. This codes for CASSLETPSGQTYNEQFF. Full variable domain (remainder filled in from reference TRBV7-2 and TRBJ2-1): GAGVSQSPSNKVTEKGKDVELRCDPISGHTALYWYRQSLGQGLEFLIYFQGNSAPDKSGLPSDRFSAERTGGSVSTLTIQRTQQEDSAVYLCASSLETPSGQTYNEQFFGPGTRLTVL.

The chain recombines TRBV4-1 with TRBJ1-1; D unresolved. Germline V gene sequence: CDR1 MGHRA, CDR2 YSYEKL. The CDR3 is 13 residues long. The V and J ends lost 0 bases and 2 bases respectively, with 4 bases between them. The CDR3 region is CASSQELNTEAFF. In nucleotides, the CDR3 is TGCGCCAGCAGCCAAGAACTTAACACTGAAGCTTTCTTT.

V is TRBV9 and J is TRBJ1-2; tentative D call: TRBD1 (5 bases). This CDR3 has 14 residues. CDR1 is SGDLS and CDR2 is YYNGEE in the germline V gene. V lost 0 bases and J lost 6, with 12 bases in between. This chain's CDR3 is CASSVAWGVDGYTF. The DNA of the CDR3 is TGTGCCAGCAGCGTAGCTTGGGGGGTGGATGGCTACACCTTC.

V is TRBV29-1 and J is TRBJ2-7, with 9 nucleotides matching TRBD1. The CDR3 extends over 13 amino acids. V dropped 6 bases and J dropped 4; count of bases not matched to a gene: 7. Per germline, CDR1 SQVTM and CDR2 ANQGSEA. The CDR3 loop is CSVTTGGGYEQYF. In DNA, the CDR3 is TGCAGCGTGACTACAGGGGGCGGGTACGAGCAGTACTTC.

The gene calls are TRBV10-3 and TRBJ2-7; 9 bases are shared with TRBD2. V was clipped by 9 bases and J by 4 bases; unmatched bases: 10. The CDR3 runs 14 residues. Germline CDR1 reads ENHRY; CDR2 reads SYGVKD. CDR3 nucleotide sequence: TGTGCCATAGATAGCGGGAGCGCCCCGTACGAGCAGTACTTC. This codes for CAIDSGSAPYEQYF.

The chain has TRBV6-8 and TRBJ2-3; TRBD2 matches 12 bases. The CDR3 consists of 16 residues. Germline V gene sequence: CDR1 MNHGY, CDR2 SAAAGT. With V trimmed by 0 bases and J by 5 bases, 3 bases remained unmatched. This chain's CDR3 is CASSYSTSGSIDTQYF. CDR3 nucleotide sequence: TGTGCCAGCAGTTACTCGACTAGCGGGAGTATAGATACGCAGTATTTT.

The gene calls are TRBV27 and TRBJ2-3; TRBD2 might be the D (6 bases). V shed 6 bases and J shed 6 bases, with 10 bases lying between them. This CDR3 has 12 residues. CDR1 and CDR2 from the germline V gene are MNHEY and SMNVEV (reference sequence). The CDR3 nucleotides read TGTGCCAGCAGCGGCGGGGCTGATACGCAGTATTTT. Amino acid sequence: CASSGGADTQYF.

This chain links TRBV5-6 with TRBJ2-1, with D possibly matching TRBD2 (5 bases). Germline loops: CDR1 SGHDT, CDR2 YYEEEE. Trimming pared 0 bases from V and 4 bases from J, leaving 14 bases between. The CDR3 covers 16 residues. CDR3 coding DNA: TGTGCCAGCAGCTTGGTCCCAGCCCTAGCTTACAATGAGCAGTTCTTC. Protein product: CASSLVPALAYNEQFF.

In DNA, the CDR3 is TGTGCCAGCAGCCATGGGACAGGGGGTTTACAGCCCCAGCATTTT. It yields the protein CASSHGTGGLQPQHF. The chain has TRBV27 and TRBJ1-5; 11 bases line up with TRBD1. With V trimmed by 6 bases and J by 7 bases, 8 bases remained unmatched. The germline V gene encodes CDR1 MNHEY and CDR2 SMNVEV (reference sequence). The CDR3 totals 15 residues.